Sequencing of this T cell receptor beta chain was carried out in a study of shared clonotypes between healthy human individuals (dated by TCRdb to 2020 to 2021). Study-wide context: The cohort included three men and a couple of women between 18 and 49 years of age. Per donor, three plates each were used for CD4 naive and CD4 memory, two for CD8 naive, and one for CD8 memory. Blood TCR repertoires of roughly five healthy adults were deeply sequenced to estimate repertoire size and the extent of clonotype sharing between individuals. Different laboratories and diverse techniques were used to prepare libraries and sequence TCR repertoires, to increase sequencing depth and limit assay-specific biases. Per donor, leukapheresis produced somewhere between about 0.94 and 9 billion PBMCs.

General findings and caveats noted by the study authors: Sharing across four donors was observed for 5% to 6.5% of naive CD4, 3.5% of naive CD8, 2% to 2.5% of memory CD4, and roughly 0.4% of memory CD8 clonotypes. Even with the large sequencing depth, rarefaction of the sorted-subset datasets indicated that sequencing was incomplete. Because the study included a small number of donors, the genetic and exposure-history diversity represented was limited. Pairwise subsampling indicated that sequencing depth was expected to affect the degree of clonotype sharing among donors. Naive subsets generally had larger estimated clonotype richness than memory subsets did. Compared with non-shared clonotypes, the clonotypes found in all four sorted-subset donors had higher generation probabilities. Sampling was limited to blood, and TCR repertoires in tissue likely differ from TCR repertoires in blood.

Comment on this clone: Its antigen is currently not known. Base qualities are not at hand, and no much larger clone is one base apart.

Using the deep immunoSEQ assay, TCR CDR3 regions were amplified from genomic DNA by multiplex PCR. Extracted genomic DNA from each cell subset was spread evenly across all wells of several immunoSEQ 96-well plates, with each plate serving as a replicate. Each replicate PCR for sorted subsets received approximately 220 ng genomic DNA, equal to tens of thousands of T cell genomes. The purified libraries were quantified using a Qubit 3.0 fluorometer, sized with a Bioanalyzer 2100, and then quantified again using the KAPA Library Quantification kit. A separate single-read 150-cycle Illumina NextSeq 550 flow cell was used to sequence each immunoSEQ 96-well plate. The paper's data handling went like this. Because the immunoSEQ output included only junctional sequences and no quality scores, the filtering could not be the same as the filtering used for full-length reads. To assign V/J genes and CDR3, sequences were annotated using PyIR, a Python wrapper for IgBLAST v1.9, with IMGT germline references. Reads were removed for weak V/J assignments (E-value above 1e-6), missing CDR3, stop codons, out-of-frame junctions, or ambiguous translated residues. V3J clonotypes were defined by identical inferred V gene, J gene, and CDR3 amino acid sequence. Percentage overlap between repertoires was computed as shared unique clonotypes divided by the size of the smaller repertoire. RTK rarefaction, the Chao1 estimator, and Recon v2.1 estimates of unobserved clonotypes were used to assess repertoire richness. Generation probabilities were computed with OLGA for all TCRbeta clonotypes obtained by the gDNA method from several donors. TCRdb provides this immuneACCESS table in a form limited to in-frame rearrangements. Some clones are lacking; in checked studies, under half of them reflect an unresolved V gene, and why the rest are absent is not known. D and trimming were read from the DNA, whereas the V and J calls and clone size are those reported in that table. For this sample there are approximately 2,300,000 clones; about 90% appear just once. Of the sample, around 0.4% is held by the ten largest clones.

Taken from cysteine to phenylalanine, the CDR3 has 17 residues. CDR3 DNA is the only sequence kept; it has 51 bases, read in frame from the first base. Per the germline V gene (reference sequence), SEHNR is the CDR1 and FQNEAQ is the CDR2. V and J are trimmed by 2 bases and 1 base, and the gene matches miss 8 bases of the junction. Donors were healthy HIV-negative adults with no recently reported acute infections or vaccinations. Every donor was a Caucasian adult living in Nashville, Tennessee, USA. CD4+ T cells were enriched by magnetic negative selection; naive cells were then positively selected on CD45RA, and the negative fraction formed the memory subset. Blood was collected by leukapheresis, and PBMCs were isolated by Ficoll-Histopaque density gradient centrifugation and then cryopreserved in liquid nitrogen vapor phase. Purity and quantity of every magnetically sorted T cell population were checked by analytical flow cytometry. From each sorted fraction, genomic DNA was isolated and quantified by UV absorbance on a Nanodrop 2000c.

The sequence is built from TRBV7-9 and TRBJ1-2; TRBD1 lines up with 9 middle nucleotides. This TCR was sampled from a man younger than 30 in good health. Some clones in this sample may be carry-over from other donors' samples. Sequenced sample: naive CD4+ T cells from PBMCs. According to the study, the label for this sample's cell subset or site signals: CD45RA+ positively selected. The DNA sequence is TGTGCCAGCAGCTTACCTCCCACAGGGGGCTTTAACTATGGCTACACCTTC. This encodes CASSLPPTGGFNYGYTF.